The entry below gives a single T cell receptor beta chain sequence along with its context. Its antigen is currently unknown. The entry originates in a study of cytomegalovirus exposure and HLA in healthy donors. Primers for the PCR totalled 60 Vbeta and 13 Jbeta. The assay was immunoSEQ multiplex PCR, and TCRdb's table has in-frame clones only and misses some. This sample has 99,000 or so clones, with roughly 80% found just once. Germline trimming cut 7 bases from V and 6 bases from J; bases unmatched to any gene: 6. Germline loops: CDR1 ENHRY, CDR2 SYGVKD. The CDR3 covers 13 residues. Study observations and caveats: In vitro testing confirmed a few CMV-associated chains as specific for CMV antigens.

This TCR was recovered from a man under 40 in good health and CMV-seropositive. Input material: PBMCs. The V gene is TRBV10-3, the J gene TRBJ1-1; TRBD1 agrees at 9 bases. This CDR3 is CAIISGTGSEAFF. CDR3 bases: TGTGCCATCATATCCGGGACAGGGTCTGAAGCTTTCTTT.